One sample yielded the 32 T cell receptor beta chains listed below, sequenced in a study of T-cell reconstitution after alpha-beta-depleted transplantation in children. Unique molecular identifiers featured in how the TCRbeta library was prepared. TCRdb ran MiXCR on the PCR reads and lists one entry per CDR3 protein. The repertoire consists of some 200,000 distinct CDR3 sequences, with more than 14% occurring once and the leading ten covering roughly 13%. The specimen comprised PBMCs from the stem cell graft donor, sampled from the stem cell graft. Every receptor here comes from a human donor who donated a stem cell graft to a child with acute lymphoblastic leukemia.

This clonotype was counted at least ten times. This chain connects TRBV29-1 to TRBJ2-5, with 7 nucleotides matching TRBD2. CDR3 size: 15 residues. Germline CDR1 reads SQVTM; CDR2 reads ANQGSEA. J gave up 4 bases and V 1 base, and 9 bases lay outside the gene matches. CDR3 sequence reads: CSVEGRGGAGETQYF. The CDR3 region has the DNA TGCAGCGTTGAAGGAAGGGGAGGGGCCGGAGAGACCCAGTACTTC.

The sample holds many counts of this clonotype. The V gene is TRBV6-5, the J gene TRBJ2-3, with a possible D match to TRBD2 (6 bases). V lost 5 bases and J lost 7, with 16 bases in between. The CDR3 is 14 amino acids. Germline loops: CDR1 MNHEY, CDR2 SVGAGI. DNA for the CDR3: TGTGCCAGCAGTCGGGACTCCCGGGGGAATACGCAGTATTTT. It encodes CASSRDSRGNTQYF.

J is TRBJ2-3 and V is TRBV7-2, with a tentative D call TRBD2 (6 bases). This CDR3 has 15 residues. CDR1 SGHTA and CDR2 FQGNSA come from the germline V gene. Trimming cost V 5 bases and J 6 bases, with 18 bases left between them. In nucleotides, the CDR3 is TGTGCCAGCAGCCCCCGTAGCCTGGAGGGTGATACGCAGTATTTT. Protein product: CASSPRSLEGDTQYF.

This clonotype was observed many times. V and J are TRBV5-1 and TRBJ2-3, with 7 bases aligning to TRBD1. Germline V gene sequence: CDR1 SGHRS, CDR2 YFSETQ. The CDR3 length is 14 residues. V shed 2 bases and J 5 bases; nucleotides not matched to a gene: 5. In nucleotides, the CDR3 is TGCGCCAGCAGCTTCGGGACAGTGGGAGATACGCAGTATTTT. Its translation is CASSFGTVGDTQYF. The whole variable domain, filled in from reference TRBV5-1 and TRBJ2-3, reads KAGVTQTPRYLIKTRGQQVTLSCSPISGHRSVSWYQQTPGQGLQFLFEYFSETQRNKGNFPGRFSGRQFSNSRSEMNVSTLELGDSALYLCASSFGTVGDTQYFGPGTRLTVL.

This clonotype was picked up many times. The genes are TRBV7-6 and TRBJ2-1; D is unclear. Germline V CDR1 and CDR2: SGHVS, FNYEAQ. The CDR3 length is 12 residues. The V and J ends lost 4 bases and 8 bases respectively, with 9 bases between them. CDR3 amino acids: CASSSRVDEQFF. In DNA, the CDR3 is TGTGCCAGCAGCTCTAGAGTGGATGAGCAGTTCTTC.

The table lists this clonotype with many counts. The chain carries TRBV5-1 and TRBJ1-2; D uncertain. Trimming stripped 0 bases from V and 5 bases from J, with 8 bases between. The CDR3 sequence is 13 residues long. Per germline, CDR1 SGHRS and CDR2 YFSETQ. Written as DNA, the CDR3 is TGCGCCAGCAGCTTGGATAGCGTTTATGGCTACACCTTC. Its protein product is CASSLDSVYGYTF.

This clonotype has a count of ten or more. The chain employs TRBV5-1 and TRBJ2-5; 14 nucleotides match TRBD2. In germline, CDR1 is SGHRS, CDR2 YFSETQ. The CDR3 length is 16 residues. The V and J ends lost 4 bases and 3 bases, in that order; junction bases with no gene match: 5. The CDR3 here is CASSMGTSGSEETQYF. CDR3 nucleotides: TGCGCCAGCAGCATGGGGACTAGCGGGAGTGAAGAGACCCAGTACTTC.

This clonotype was counted only a few times. This sequence joins TRBV7-9 and TRBJ2-1; TRBD2 might be the D (6 bases). The ends were cut back, 4 bases at V and 5 bases at J, with 12 bases in the middle. The germline gives CDR1 SEHNR, CDR2 FQNEAQ (reference sequence). This CDR3 contains 14 residues. CDR3 sequence (DNA): TGTGCCAGCAGCTCTGGCGGGGCCAACAATGAGCAGTTCTTC. Translating gives CASSSGGANNEQFF. Full variable domain (missing parts from reference TRBV7-9 and TRBJ2-1): DTGVSQNPRHKITKRGQNVTFRCDPISEHNRLYWYRQTLGQGPEFLTYFQNEAQLEKSRLLSDRFSAERPKGSFSTLEIQRTEQGDSAMYLCASSSGGANNEQFFGPGTRLTVL.

This clonotype was seen ten or more times. The chain employs TRBV28 and TRBJ2-3; D unresolved. Germline V gene data show CDR1 as MDHEN and CDR2 as SYDVKM. CDR3 size: 10 residues. The V end lost 10 bases, the J end lost 9 bases, and 11 bases lay between the germline ends. CDR3 nucleotide sequence: TGTGCCACCGTGGACGGCACGCAGTATTTT. Translating gives CATVDGTQYF. Full variable domain (rest looked up from reference TRBV28 and TRBJ2-3): DVKVTQSSRYLVKRTGEKVFLECVQDMDHENMFWYRQDPGLGLRLIYFSYDVKMKEKGDIPEGYSVSREKKERFSLILESASTNQTSMYLCATVDGTQYFGPGTRLTVL.

This clonotype was counted between two and nine times. This rearrangement joins TRBV6-1 to TRBJ2-5; 9 bases line up with TRBD1. Germline loops: CDR1 MNHNS, CDR2 SASEGT. The CDR3 spans 13 residues. J lost 4 bases, V lost 9 bases, and 6 bases had no gene match. CDR3 bases: TGTGCCAGTGGGACAGGGTTAAGAGAGACCCAGTACTTC. Translation gives CASGTGLRETQYF.

The chain couples TRBV20-1 to TRBJ1-5; D remains ambiguous. Between the trimmed V and J ends, which lost 5 bases and 2 bases, there was a span of 13 bases. CDR1 is DFQATT, CDR2 SNEGSKA, per germline (reference sequence). There are 14 residues in the CDR3. CDR3 coding DNA: TGCAGTGCTTCCTCGACCCGCGGCAATCAGCCCCAGCATTTT. As protein: CSASSTRGNQPQHF.

Ten or more counts support this clonotype. The rearrangement uses TRBV7-2 and TRBJ2-2, with a weak D call TRBD1 (7 bases). Trimming left V 0 bases short and J 4 bases short, with 15 bases between. Per the germline V gene, CDR1 is SGHTA and CDR2 is FQGNSA. This CDR3 region has 17 residues. The DNA for the CDR3 is TGTGCCAGCAGCTTAGCGTTTTCAGGGGGAGGCACCGGGGAGCTGTTTTTT. Encoded protein: CASSLAFSGGGTGELFF.

The chain's CDR3 is CASTNLLGSEQFF. The CDR3 coding sequence is TGTGCCAGCACCAATCTACTGGGGTCTGAGCAGTTCTTC. This rearrangement joins TRBV12-3 or TRBV12-4 to TRBJ2-1; no clear D gene. Deletions cut 7 bases from V and 9 bases from J, with 16 bases between. CDR3 size: 13 residues.

The chain is built from TRBV5-1 and TRBJ2-5, with 11 bases aligning to TRBD2. The V and J ends lost 4 bases and 3 bases, in that order; junction bases with no gene match: 8. In germline, CDR1 is SGHRS, CDR2 YFSETQ. This CDR3 is built from 16 residues. Written as DNA, the CDR3 is TGCGCCAGCAGCCGGTCAGCGGGACTAGCGGAAGAGACCCAGTACTTC. Its translation is CASSRSAGLAEETQYF.

In this sample, this clonotype turned up many times. The chain recombines TRBV20-1 with TRBJ1-2; 7 nucleotides match TRBD1. Germline V gene sequence: CDR1 DFQATT, CDR2 SNEGSKA (reference sequence). The ends lost 6 bases at V and 9 bases at J; junction bases unmatched: 10. The CDR3 totals 12 residues. In nucleotides, the CDR3 is TGCAGTGCCCGTCGGACAGGTCAAAGCTACACCTTC. Translated: CSARRTGQSYTF.

This clonotype occurred a few times. The V gene is TRBV30, the J gene TRBJ2-5, with D unresolved. CDR1 GTSNPN and CDR2 SVGIG come from the germline V gene (reference sequence). V lost 2 bases and J 4 bases, leaving 11 bases between the germline ends. There are 13 residues in the CDR3. The CDR3 DNA reads TGTGCCTGGAGTCGAAGGTCGCGAGAGACCCAGTACTTC. Translated: CAWSRRSRETQYF.

As regards this clonotype: Being one base from a much bigger clone, this may be a read error. The chain has TRBV5-1 and TRBJ1-3, with D unresolved. Germline V CDR1 and CDR2: SGHRS, YFSETQ. This CDR3 comprises 17 residues. The CDR3 loop reads CPSSLEAARLSGNTIYF. The DNA of the CDR3 is TGCCCCAGCAGCTTGGAAGCAGCTAGACTCTCTGGAAACACCATATATTTT.

There are many counts of this clonotype. The J gene is TRBJ1-1, the V gene TRBV28; D possibly corresponds to TRBD1 (6 bases). This CDR3 has 15 amino acids. V lost 4 bases to trimming and J lost 2 bases, with 14 bases between them. Germline lookup yields CDR1 MDHEN and CDR2 SYDVKM. This CDR3 reads CASSSTTGRNTEAFF. The CDR3 nucleotides read TGTGCCAGCAGTTCCACGACAGGTCGCAACACTGAAGCTTTCTTT. The whole variable domain, remainder taken from reference TRBV28 and TRBJ1-1, is DVKVTQSSRYLVKRTGEKVFLECVQDMDHENMFWYRQDPGLGLRLIYFSYDVKMKEKGDIPEGYSVSREKKERFSLILESASTNQTSMYLCASSSTTGRNTEAFFGQGTRLTVV.

Many counts were recorded for this clonotype. The chain uses TRBV5-1 and TRBJ2-1; D is undetermined. Per the germline V gene, CDR1 is SGHRS and CDR2 is YFSETQ. V gave up 1 base and J gave up 2 bases, with 16 bases separating them. This CDR3 comprises 17 residues. The CDR3 protein is CASSLKQSASTYNEQFF. CDR3 in DNA: TGCGCCAGCAGCTTGAAACAGTCAGCATCAACCTACAATGAGCAGTTCTTC.

A note on this clonotype: The junction differs from germline at one of its ends, possibly a read error. The chain has TRBV12-3 or TRBV12-4 and TRBJ1-1, with unresolved D. The CDR3 extends over 15 amino acids. The CDR3: CASSLRRGMNTEAFF. As DNA, the CDR3 is TGTGCCAGCAGTTTAAGGCGTGGGATGAACACTGAAGCTTTCTTC.

This clonotype was found many times. The rearrangement uses TRBV7-6 and TRBJ2-1, with TRBD2 matching 7 bases. The CDR3 spans 11 residues. V dropped 5 bases and J dropped 10; count of bases not matched to a gene: 2. In germline, CDR1 is SGHVS, CDR2 FNYEAQ. The CDR3 nucleotides are TGTGCCAGCAGCGAGCGGGAAGAGCAGTTCTTC. Amino acids: CASSEREEQFF.

This clonotype was picked up many times. This rearrangement joins TRBV15 to TRBJ2-7; D possibly corresponds to TRBD1 (6 bases). V was shortened by 1 base and J by 0 bases, with 10 bases between the two germline ends. CDR3 length: 15 residues. CDR1 and CDR2 (germline): LNHNV, YYDKDF (reference sequence). The CDR3 DNA follows: TGTGCCACCAGCAGAGGCGTAGGGGGCTCCTACGAGCAGTACTTC. Translating gives CATSRGVGGSYEQYF. Supplemented by reference TRBV15 and TRBJ2-7, the full variable domain reads DAMVIQNPRYQVTQFGKPVTLSCSQTLNHNVMYWYQQKSSQAPKLLFHYYDKDFNNEADTPDNFQSRRPNTSFCFLDIRSPGLGDTAMYLCATSRGVGGSYEQYFGPGTRLTVT.

This clonotype was recorded at least ten times. The chain joins TRBV6-6 to TRBJ2-3, with D unresolved. The CDR3 has 12 residues. Looked up from germline, CDR1 is MNHNY and CDR2 is SVGAGI (reference sequence). Trimming stripped 4 bases from V and 4 bases from J, with 6 bases between. CDR3 loop: CASSSSPDTQYF. CDR3 in DNA: TGTGCCAGCAGTTCCTCCCCAGATACGCAGTATTTT.

The gene calls are TRBV6-1 and TRBJ2-5; tentative D call: TRBD1 (6 bases). The CDR3 totals 17 residues. V shed 6 bases and J shed 1 base, with 21 bases lying between them. Germline V gene lookup returns CDR1 MNHNS and CDR2 SASEGT. The CDR3 bases are TGTGCCAGCAGCAGGGGATGGGGCGGCACCCGCCAAGAGACCCAGTACTTC. Translation gives CASSRGWGGTRQETQYF.

This clonotype was seen at least ten times. The V call is TRBV12-3 or TRBV12-4, the J call TRBJ1-1, with a weak D call TRBD1 (5 bases). The V end was cut by 6 bases, the J end by 1 base, with 15 bases between. The CDR3 has 15 residues. The DNA of the CDR3 is TGTGCCAGCAGGCGAGGGGTTGGGTCGAACACTGAAGCTTTCTTT. Amino acid sequence: CASRRGVGSNTEAFF.

The rearrangement uses TRBV30 and TRBJ1-1; 7 bases map to TRBD1. The CDR3 consists of 13 residues. CDR1 and CDR2 from the germline V gene are GTSNPN and SVGIG (reference sequence). V shed 4 bases and J 3 bases; nucleotides not matched to a gene: 5. The CDR3 bases are TGTGCCTGGAACCCCAGGGGGGACACTGAAGCTTTCTTT. Translated: CAWNPRGDTEAFF.

At least ten counts were recorded for this clonotype. This rearrangement joins TRBV12-3 or TRBV12-4 to TRBJ2-1; 8 nucleotides align to TRBD2. The CDR3 has 13 residues. The V segment lost 10 bases and the J segment 8 bases; nucleotides outside the gene matches: 10. The CDR3 DNA sequence: TGTGCCATCGCGGGACTAGAATTCGATGAGCAGTTCTTC. Its protein product is CAIAGLEFDEQFF.

A note on this clonotype: A clone one base away is much larger, so this may be a read error. The chain carries TRBV5-1 and TRBJ2-1, with D hard to call. The V gene lost 1 base and the J gene lost 6 bases, with 14 bases spanning the gap. This CDR3 has 15 amino acids. Germline values: CDR1 SGHRS, CDR2 YFSETQ. The CDR3 DNA sequence: TGCGCCAGCAGCTTGCCCGGCGGTTCAGGCAATGAGCAGTTCTTC. Protein product: CASSLPGGSGNEQFF.

This clonotype has ten or more counts. The rearrangement joins TRBV4-1 to TRBJ2-1, with 8 bases identical to TRBD2. J was trimmed by 16 bases and V by 0 bases; bases with no gene match: 14. CDR1 MGHRA and CDR2 YSYEKL come from the germline V gene. The CDR3 has 15 amino acids. CDR3 sequence reads: CASSQEGGSGGRGFF. The CDR3 DNA is TGCGCCAGCAGCCAAGAGGGCGGGAGCGGGGGACGAGGTTTCTTC.

At least ten counts were recorded for this clonotype. This sequence joins TRBV12-3 or TRBV12-4 and TRBJ1-6, with a weak D call TRBD1 (5 bases). The CDR3 has 15 residues. Trimming took off 5 bases at V and 5 bases at J, with 13 bases between the two ends. Here the CDR3 DNA reads TGTGCCAGCAGTGGTCAGGGACGGAATAATTCACCCCTCCACTTT. Protein sequence: CASSGQGRNNSPLHF.

This clonotype has ten or more counts. The rearrangement links TRBV11-2 to TRBJ2-2; 13 nucleotides line up with TRBD2. Per the germline V gene, CDR1 is SGHAT and CDR2 is FQNNGV. The CDR3 is 16 residues long. With V trimmed by 3 bases and J by 4 bases, 2 bases remained unmatched. The CDR3 here is CASSLTSGRFTGELFF. CDR3 coding DNA: TGTGCCAGCAGCTTGACTAGCGGGAGGTTCACCGGGGAGCTGTTTTTT.

This clonotype has a count of ten or more. The rearrangement links TRBV5-4 to TRBJ2-4; the D gene is possibly TRBD1 (5 bases). From germline, CDR1 is SGHNT and CDR2 YYREEE (reference sequence). V gave up 0 bases and J gave up 3 bases, with 10 bases separating them. CDR3 length: 15 residues. The CDR3 spells CASSLGGRHKNIQYF. The CDR3, as DNA: TGTGCCAGCAGCTTGGGGGGCAGGCACAAAAACATTCAGTACTTC.